This T cell receptor (beta chain) was documented in a study of CD8+ T cells in alopecia areata (dated by TCRdb to about 2018). About the study as a whole: Treated patients were enrolled in an open-label pilot trial of oral tofacitinib at 5 to 10 mg twice daily for moderate-to-severe alopecia areata. Patients received tofacitinib for 6 to 18 months and were then followed off drug for 6 months to check for delayed response and recurrence. The SALT score, which quantifies the percentage of affected scalp surface area, was used to measure disease severity in treated patients. In both human patients and the C3H/HeJ mouse model, the study applied high-throughput TCRbeta sequencing to look at T cell clonal expansion in alopecia areata. On the human side, TCRbeta sequencing was run on scalp tissue and on sorted CD4+ and CD8+ peripheral blood T cells from healthy controls and from alopecia areata patients with either patchy or totalis/universalis disease. Biopsies were taken from tofacitinib-treated patients at baseline and at 4 and 24 weeks of treatment, and a later scalp biopsy was taken in several of the tofacitinib-treated patients. Scalp clonality was compared across normal scalp (n=4), patchy alopecia areata scalp (n=8), and alopecia totalis/universalis scalp (n=8). RNA was extracted with the PAXgene miRNA kit for fixed scalp, the miRNeasy kit for PBMCs, and the RNeasy kit for mouse skin. Amplification of TCRbeta CDR3 regions was done by immunoSEQ multiplex PCR using 35 Vbeta forward primers and 13 Jbeta reverse primers.

CDR1 is given as MNHEY and CDR2 as SMNVEV, both from the germline V gene (reference sequence). The CDR3, from cysteine to phenylalanine, totals 15 residues. Left in the record is the CDR3 DNA by itself, 45 bases read in frame from the first base. Trimming removed 4 bases from V and 5 bases from J; the gene matches leave 9 bases unexplained. With respect to this clone: Which antigen it targets is not known. Nothing much larger sits one base from this clone, and base qualities are not available.

This sample's time point label indicates: 20 to 30 weeks on oral tofacitinib. The treatment or condition label here, explained by the study, means: oral pan-JAK inhibitor, 5-10 mg twice daily. Peripheral blood and lesional scalp punch biopsies were obtained from patients with alopecia areata. PBMCs were isolated by density centrifugation and stained for CD3, CD4 and CD8, after which CD4+ and CD8+ T cells were sorted on a FACSAria. Results the study describes overall, beyond this receptor: Shared TCR sequences between patients were less evident than in mice, which may be partly attributable to HLA diversity in the patient population. Many expanded lesional clones persisted in scalp and blood during tofacitinib treatment, which may partly explain relapse after stopping treatment. Higher clonality and more expanded CD8+ clones were observed in lesional scalp than in normal scalp, particularly in alopecia totalis/universalis, a finding suggestive of antigenic drive. With tofacitinib, both scalp clonality and the number of expanded CD8+ clones among the top 100 scalp clones went down significantly. Because the treated cohort was small and had only one nonresponder, larger studies are needed to examine links between baseline CD8+ expansion and response. Unlike mouse skin, where gammadelta T cells dominate, normal human skin contains resident alphabeta T cells that get sequenced too, which complicates analysis of the scalp TCR repertoire.

Libraries came from the immunoSEQ multiplex PCR assay. RNA was extracted from all samples and reverse transcribed into cDNA, which served as template for TCR sequencing. SuperScript III was used to make first-strand cDNA, primed with a 2:1 mix of oligo-dT and random hexamers. A synthetic immune receptor repertoire was used to gauge amplification bias, and whatever bias remained was removed computationally. Processing in the source paper ran as follows. Raw reads were preprocessed for error removal, and CDR3 was defined according to IMGT conventions as running from the conserved cysteine to phenylalanine. Clonality was computed as 1 minus the Shannon entropy, with the entropy normalized by log2 of the number of productive unique TCRs. CD4 or CD8 identity of scalp clones was inferred by cross-referencing scalp TCRbeta sequences with sorted blood CD4 and CD8 repertoires. TCRdb obtained this table from immuneACCESS and retained in-frame rearrangements with V and J assigned. These tables miss some clones; where compared with another copy, unresolved V genes account for less than half of the shortfall, and the remainder is unexplained. That table gives V, J and clone size, and the DNA gave D and trimming. This sample is represented by around 100,000 clones; roughly 50% of them were singletons. The ten biggest clones cover 12% of the sample.

The starting material was CD8+ T cells sorted from blood, obtained at week 24, from a patient treated with tofacitinib. The receptor comes from a human donor with alopecia areata. The chain couples TRBV27 to TRBJ1-1, with 8 junctional bases fitting TRBD1. CDR3 region: CASSSLQGVNTEAFF. Read as DNA, the sequence is TGTGCCAGCAGTTCTTTACAGGGGGTAAATACTGAAGCTTTCTTT.